Each of the 4 T cell receptor beta chains below was sequenced from the same sample in a study of cytomegalovirus exposure and HLA in healthy donors. The PCR employed 60 Vbeta primers together with 13 Jbeta primers. Profiling relied on immunoSEQ multiplex PCR, and the TCRdb table lists in-frame clones only, not all of them. There are more than 95,000 clones in the sample; more than 65% occur only once, and about 1.8% lies in the top ten. Source material: PBMCs. The origin of the receptors is a man between 18 and 35 years old in good health and CMV-seronegative.

This clone was counted once. The chain uses TRBV10-1 and TRBJ2-7, with 9 bases lining up with TRBD1. The CDR3 covers 14 residues. V shed 5 bases and J 4 bases; nucleotides not matched to a gene: 6. Germline V gene lookup returns CDR1 WNHNN and CDR2 SYGVQD (reference sequence). CDR3 in DNA: TGCGCCAGCAGTCCGGGACAGGGCCGGTACGAGCAGTACTTC. Translating gives CASSPGQGRYEQYF.

This chain joins TRBV5-1 and TRBJ2-7; TRBD2 aligns across 8 bases. This CDR3 has 17 amino acids. Germline V gene lookup returns CDR1 SGHRS and CDR2 YFSETQ. J was trimmed by 4 bases and V by 3 bases; bases with no gene match: 15. The CDR3 region has the DNA TGCGCCAGCAGCTGGGGGGGTGAGGCGGGGGGCCAATACGAGCAGTACTTC. Encoded protein: CASSWGGEAGGQYEQYF.

The rearrangement joins TRBV7-2 to TRBJ2-1; possibly TRBD1 for D (5 bases). This CDR3 has 12 residues. V was clipped by 5 bases and J by 9 bases, with 11 bases between them. Germline assignment: CDR1 SGHTA and CDR2 FQGNSA. The CDR3 here is CASSQGRFEQFF. The CDR3 DNA reads as TGTGCCAGCAGCCAGGGTCGCTTTGAGCAGTTCTTC.

The chain links TRBV27 to TRBJ2-3; D gene ambiguous. Trimming took off 2 bases at V and 2 bases at J, with 5 bases between the two ends. There are 13 residues in the CDR3. Germline V gives CDR1 MNHEY, CDR2 SMNVEV (reference sequence). CDR3 protein: CASSLINTDTQYF. For the CDR3, the DNA is TGTGCCAGCAGTTTAATCAACACAGATACGCAGTATTTT.